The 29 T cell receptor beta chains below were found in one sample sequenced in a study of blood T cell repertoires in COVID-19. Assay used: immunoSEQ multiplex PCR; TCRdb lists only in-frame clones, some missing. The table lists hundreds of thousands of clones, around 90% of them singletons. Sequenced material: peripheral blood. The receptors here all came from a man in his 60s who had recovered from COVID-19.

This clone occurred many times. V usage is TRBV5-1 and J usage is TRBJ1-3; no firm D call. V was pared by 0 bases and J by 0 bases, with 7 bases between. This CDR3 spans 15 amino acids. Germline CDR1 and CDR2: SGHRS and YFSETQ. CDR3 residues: CASSLDSLSGNTIYF. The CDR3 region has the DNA TGCGCCAGCAGCTTGGACAGCCTCTCTGGAAACACCATATATTTT.

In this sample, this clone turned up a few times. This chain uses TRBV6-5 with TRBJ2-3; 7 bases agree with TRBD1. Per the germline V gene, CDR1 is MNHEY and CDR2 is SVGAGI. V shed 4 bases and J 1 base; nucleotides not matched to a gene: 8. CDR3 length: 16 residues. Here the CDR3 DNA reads TGTGCCAGCAGTTCCCTCGACAGGGCGGGCACAGATACGCAGTATTTT. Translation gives CASSSLDRAGTDTQYF.

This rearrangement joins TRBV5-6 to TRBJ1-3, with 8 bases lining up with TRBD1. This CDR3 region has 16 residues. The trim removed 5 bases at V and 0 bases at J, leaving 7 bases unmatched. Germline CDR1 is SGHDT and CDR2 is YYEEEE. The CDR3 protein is CASSSGTGYSGNTIYF. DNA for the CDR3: TGTGCCAGCAGTTCCGGGACAGGCTACTCTGGAAACACCATATATTTT.

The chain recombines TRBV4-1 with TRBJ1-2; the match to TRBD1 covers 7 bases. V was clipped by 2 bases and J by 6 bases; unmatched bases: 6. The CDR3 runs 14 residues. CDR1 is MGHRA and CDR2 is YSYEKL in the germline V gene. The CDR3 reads CASSQTQGGNGYTF. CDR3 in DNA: TGCGCCAGCAGCCAAACCCAGGGGGGTAATGGCTACACCTTC.

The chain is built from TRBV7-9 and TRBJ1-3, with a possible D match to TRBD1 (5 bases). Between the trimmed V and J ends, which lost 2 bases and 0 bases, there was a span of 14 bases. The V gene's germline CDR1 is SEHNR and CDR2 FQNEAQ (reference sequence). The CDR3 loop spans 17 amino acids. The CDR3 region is CASSLFQRQYSGNTIYF. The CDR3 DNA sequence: TGTGCCAGCAGCTTATTTCAGCGACAGTACTCTGGAAACACCATATATTTT.

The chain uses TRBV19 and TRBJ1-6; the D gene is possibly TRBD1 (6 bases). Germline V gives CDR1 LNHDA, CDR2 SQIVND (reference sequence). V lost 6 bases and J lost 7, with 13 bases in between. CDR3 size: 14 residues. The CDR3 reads CASRRQEGNSPLHF. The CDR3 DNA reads TGTGCCAGTAGGAGACAGGAAGGGAATTCACCCCTCCACTTT.

CDR3 sequence reads: CASSLAARQSYEQYF. The CDR3 DNA reads as TGTGCCAGCAGCTTAGCGGCCAGACAGTCCTACGAGCAGTACTTC. The chain joins TRBV7-8 to TRBJ2-7; D is perhaps TRBD1 (5 bases). CDR1 is SGHVS and CDR2 is FQNEAQ in the germline V gene. The ends were cut back, 0 bases at V and 1 base at J, with 10 bases in the middle. The CDR3 is 15 residues long.

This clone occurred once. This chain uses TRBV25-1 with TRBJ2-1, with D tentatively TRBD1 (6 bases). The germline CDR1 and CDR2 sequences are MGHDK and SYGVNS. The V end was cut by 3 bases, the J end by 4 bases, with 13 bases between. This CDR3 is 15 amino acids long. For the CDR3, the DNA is TGTGCCAGCAGTGAGTTCAGGGGCCTTTACAATGAGCAGTTCTTC. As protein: CASSEFRGLYNEQFF. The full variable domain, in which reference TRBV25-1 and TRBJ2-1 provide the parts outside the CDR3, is EADIYQTPRYLVIGTGKKITLECSQTMGHDKMYWYQQDPGMELHLIHYSYGVNSTEKGDLSSESTVSRIRTEHFPLTLESARPSHTSQYLCASSEFRGLYNEQFFGPGTRLTVL.

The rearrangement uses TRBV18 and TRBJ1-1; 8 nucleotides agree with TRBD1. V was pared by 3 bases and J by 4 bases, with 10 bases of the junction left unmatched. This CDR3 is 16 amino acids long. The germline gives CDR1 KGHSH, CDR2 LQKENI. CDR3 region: CASSPHQGAGPTEAFF. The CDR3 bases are TGTGCCAGCTCACCTCATCAGGGGGCGGGACCCACTGAAGCTTTCTTT.

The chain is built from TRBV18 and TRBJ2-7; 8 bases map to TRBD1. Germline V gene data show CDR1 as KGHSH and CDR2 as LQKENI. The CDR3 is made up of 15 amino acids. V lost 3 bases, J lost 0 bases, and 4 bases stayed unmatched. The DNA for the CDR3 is TGTGCCAGCTCACCGACAGGGGACAACTCCTACGAGCAGTACTTC. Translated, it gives CASSPTGDNSYEQYF. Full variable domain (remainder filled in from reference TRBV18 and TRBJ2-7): NAGVMQNPRHLVRRRGQEARLRCSPMKGHSHVYWYRQLPEEGLKFMVYLQKENIIDESGMPKERFSAEFPKEGPSILRIQQVVRGDSAAYFCASSPTGDNSYEQYFGPGTRLTVT.

The CDR3 region has the DNA TGTGCCAGCAGCTTAGCCAGGATGCGGGGGGCGGATGAGCAGTTCTTC. Its translation is CASSLARMRGADEQFF. This chain uses TRBV7-9 with TRBJ2-1, with 8 bases fitting TRBD2. Germline V gives CDR1 SEHNR, CDR2 FQNEAQ (reference sequence). The CDR3 is 16 residues long. The junction had 9 bases not matched to a gene; V was cut back by 0 bases and J by 8 bases.

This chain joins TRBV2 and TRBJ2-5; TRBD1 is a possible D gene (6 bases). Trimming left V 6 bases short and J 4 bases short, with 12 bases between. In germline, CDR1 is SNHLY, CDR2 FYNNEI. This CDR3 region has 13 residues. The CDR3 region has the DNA TGTGCCAGCAGACAGACAGGACCAGAGACCCAGTACTTC. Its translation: CASRQTGPETQYF.

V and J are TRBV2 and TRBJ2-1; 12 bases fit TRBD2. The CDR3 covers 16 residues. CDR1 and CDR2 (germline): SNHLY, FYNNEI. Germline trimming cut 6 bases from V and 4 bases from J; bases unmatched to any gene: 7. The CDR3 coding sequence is TGTGCCAGCAGGGCGACTAGCGGGGGTTCTTACAATGAGCAGTTCTTC. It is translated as CASRATSGGSYNEQFF. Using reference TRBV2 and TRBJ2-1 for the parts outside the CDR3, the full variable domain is EPEVTQTPSHQVTQMGQEVILRCVPISNHLYFYWYRQILGQKVEFLVSFYNNEISEKSEIFDDQFSVERPDGSNFTLKIRSTKLEDSAMYFCASRATSGGSYNEQFFGPGTRLTVL.

In DNA form, the CDR3 reads TGTGCCAGCAGCTTATCCCAGGGATCACCCCTCCACTTT. This encodes CASSLSQGSPLHF. The chain employs TRBV7-9 and TRBJ1-6; D might be TRBD1 (5 bases). The CDR3 has 13 amino acids. V gave up 2 bases and J gave up 10 bases, with 9 bases separating them. Germline V lookup: CDR1 SEHNR, CDR2 FQNEAQ (reference sequence).

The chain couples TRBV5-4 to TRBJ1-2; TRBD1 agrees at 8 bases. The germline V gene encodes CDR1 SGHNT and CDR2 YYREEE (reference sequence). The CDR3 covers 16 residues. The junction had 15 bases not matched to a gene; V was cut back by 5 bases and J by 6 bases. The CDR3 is CASSPRTGPIMHGYTF. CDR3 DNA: TGTGCCAGCAGTCCCAGGACAGGGCCTATCATGCATGGCTACACCTTC.

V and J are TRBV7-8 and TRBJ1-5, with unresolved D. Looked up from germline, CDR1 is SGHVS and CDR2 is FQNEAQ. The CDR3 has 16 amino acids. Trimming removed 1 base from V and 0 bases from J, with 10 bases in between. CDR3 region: CASSLETSYSNQPQHF. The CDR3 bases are TGTGCCAGCAGCTTAGAGACATCCTATAGCAATCAGCCCCAGCATTTT.

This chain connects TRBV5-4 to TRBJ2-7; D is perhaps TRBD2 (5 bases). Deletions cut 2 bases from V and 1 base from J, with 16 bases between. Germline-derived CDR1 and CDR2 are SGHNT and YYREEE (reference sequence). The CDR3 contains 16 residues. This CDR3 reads CASSFSEGSKSYEQYF. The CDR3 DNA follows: TGTGCCAGCAGCTTCTCTGAGGGTTCCAAGTCCTACGAGCAGTACTTC.

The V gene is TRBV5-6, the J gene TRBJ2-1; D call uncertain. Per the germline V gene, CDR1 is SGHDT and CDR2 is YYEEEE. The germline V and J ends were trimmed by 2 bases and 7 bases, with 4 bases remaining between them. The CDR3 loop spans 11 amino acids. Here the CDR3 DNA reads TGTGCCAGCAGCTTCGGGAATGAGCAGTTCTTC. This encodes CASSFGNEQFF.

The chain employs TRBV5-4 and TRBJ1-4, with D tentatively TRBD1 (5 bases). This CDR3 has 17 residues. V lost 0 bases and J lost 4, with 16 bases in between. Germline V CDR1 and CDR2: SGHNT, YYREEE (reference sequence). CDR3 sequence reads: CASSLAAAGQGNEKLFF. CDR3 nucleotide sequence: TGTGCCAGCAGCTTGGCGGCAGCAGGTCAGGGTAATGAAAAACTGTTTTTT.

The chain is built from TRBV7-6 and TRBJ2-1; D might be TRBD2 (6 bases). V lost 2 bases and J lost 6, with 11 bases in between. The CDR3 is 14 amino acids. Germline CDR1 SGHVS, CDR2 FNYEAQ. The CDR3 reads CASSLKGGLNEQFF. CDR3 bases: TGTGCCAGCAGCTTAAAGGGAGGTCTCAATGAGCAGTTCTTC.

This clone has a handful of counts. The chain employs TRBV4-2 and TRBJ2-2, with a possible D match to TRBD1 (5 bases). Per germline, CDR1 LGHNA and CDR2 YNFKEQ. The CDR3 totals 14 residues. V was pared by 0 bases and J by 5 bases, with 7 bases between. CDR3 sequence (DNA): TGTGCCAGCAGCCAAGAAAGGGGAACCGGGGAGCTGTTTTTT. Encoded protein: CASSQERGTGELFF.

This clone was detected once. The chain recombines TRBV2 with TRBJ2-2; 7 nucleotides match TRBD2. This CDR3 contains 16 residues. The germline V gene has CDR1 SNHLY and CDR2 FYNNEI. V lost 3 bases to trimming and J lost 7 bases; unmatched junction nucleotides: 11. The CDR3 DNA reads TGTGCCAGCAGTGAGTGGGGGGGAGAGGAGCACGGGGAGCTGTTTTTT. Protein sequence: CASSEWGGEEHGELFF.

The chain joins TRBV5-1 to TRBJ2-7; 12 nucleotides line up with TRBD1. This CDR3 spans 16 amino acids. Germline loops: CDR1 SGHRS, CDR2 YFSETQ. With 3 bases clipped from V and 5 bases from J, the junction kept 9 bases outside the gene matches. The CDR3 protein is CASSSLPGQGAHEQYF. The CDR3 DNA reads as TGCGCCAGCAGCTCGTTGCCGGGACAGGGGGCCCACGAGCAGTACTTC. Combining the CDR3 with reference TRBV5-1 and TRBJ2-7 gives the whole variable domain KAGVTQTPRYLIKTRGQQVTLSCSPISGHRSVSWYQQTPGQGLQFLFEYFSETQRNKGNFPGRFSGRQFSNSRSEMNVSTLELGDSALYLCASSSLPGQGAHEQYFGPGTRLTVT.

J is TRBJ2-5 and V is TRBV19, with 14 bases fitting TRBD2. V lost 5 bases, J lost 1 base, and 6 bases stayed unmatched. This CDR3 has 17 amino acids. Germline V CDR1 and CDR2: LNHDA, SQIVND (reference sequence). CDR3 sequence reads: CASSVFGTSGGQETQYF. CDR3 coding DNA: TGTGCCAGTAGTGTCTTCGGGACTAGCGGGGGCCAAGAGACCCAGTACTTC.

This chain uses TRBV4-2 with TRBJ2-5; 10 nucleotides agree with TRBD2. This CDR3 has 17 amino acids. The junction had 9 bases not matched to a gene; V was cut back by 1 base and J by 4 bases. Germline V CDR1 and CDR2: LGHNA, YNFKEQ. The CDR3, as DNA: TGTGCCAGCAGCCAAGGCGGCCTAGCGGGGGTGGGAGAGACCCAGTACTTC. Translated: CASSQGGLAGVGETQYF.

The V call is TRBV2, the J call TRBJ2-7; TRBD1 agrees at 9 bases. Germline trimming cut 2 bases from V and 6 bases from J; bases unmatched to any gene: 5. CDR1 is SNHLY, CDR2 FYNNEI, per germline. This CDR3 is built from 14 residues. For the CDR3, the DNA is TGTGCCAGCAGTGAAAACAGGGGGCGAGGCGAGCAGTACTTC. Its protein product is CASSENRGRGEQYF.

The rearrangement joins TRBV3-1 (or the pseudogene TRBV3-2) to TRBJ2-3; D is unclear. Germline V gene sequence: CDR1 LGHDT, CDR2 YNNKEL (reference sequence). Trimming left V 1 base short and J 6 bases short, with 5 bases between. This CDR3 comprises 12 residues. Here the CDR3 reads CASSQVADTQYF. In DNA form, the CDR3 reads TGTGCCAGCAGCCAAGTGGCTGATACGCAGTATTTT.

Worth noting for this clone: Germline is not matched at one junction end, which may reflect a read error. Here the CDR3 DNA reads TGTGCCAGCAGCCAGAACGCCAATTTCGGGGGAAGATATAATTCATCCCTCCACTTT. Protein product: CASSQNANFGGRYNSSLHF. The chain joins TRBV4-2 to TRBJ1-6; a weak D match, TRBD1 (5 bases). The length of the CDR3 is 19 residues. Germline values: CDR1 LGHNA, CDR2 YNFKEQ.

This CDR3 reads CASSSVRDGELFF. The CDR3 DNA is TGTGCCAGCAGCTCCGTACGAGACGGGGAGCTGTTTTTT. The chain couples TRBV7-6 to TRBJ2-2, with D hard to call. V shed 4 bases and J shed 7 bases, with 10 bases lying between them. The CDR3 runs to 13 residues. CDR1 is SGHVS, CDR2 FNYEAQ, per germline.